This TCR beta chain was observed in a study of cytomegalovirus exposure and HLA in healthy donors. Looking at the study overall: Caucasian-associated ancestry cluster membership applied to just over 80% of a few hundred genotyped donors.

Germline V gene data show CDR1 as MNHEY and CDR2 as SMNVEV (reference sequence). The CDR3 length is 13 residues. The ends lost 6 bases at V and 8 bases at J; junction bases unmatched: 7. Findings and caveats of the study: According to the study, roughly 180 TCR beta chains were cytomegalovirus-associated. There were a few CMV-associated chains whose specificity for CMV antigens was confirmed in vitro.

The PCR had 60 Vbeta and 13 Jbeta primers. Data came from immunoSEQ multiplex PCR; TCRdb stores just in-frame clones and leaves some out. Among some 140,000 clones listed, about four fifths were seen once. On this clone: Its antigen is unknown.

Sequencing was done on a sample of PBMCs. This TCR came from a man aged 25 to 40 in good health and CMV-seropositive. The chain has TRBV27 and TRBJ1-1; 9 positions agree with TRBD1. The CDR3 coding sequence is TGTGCCAGCAGCTTCGGAGACAGGGGGGAAGCTTTCTTT. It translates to CASSFGDRGEAFF.